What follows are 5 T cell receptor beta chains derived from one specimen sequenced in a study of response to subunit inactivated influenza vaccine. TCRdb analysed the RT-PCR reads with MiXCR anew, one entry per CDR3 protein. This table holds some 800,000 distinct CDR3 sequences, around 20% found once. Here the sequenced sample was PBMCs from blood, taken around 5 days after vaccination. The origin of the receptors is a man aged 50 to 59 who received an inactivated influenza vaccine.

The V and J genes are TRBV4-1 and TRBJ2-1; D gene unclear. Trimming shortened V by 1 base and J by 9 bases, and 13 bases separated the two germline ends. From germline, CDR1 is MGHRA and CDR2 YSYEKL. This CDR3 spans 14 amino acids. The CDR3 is CASSQGLFVSEQFF. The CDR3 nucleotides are TGCGCCAGCAGCCAAGGTTTATTCGTATCTGAGCAGTTCTTC.

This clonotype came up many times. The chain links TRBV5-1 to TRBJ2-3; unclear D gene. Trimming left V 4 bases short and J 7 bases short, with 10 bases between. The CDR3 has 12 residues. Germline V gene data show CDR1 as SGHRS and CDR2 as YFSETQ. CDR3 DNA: TGCGCCAGCAGCCTAAGCACGAATACGCAGTATTTT. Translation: CASSLSTNTQYF.

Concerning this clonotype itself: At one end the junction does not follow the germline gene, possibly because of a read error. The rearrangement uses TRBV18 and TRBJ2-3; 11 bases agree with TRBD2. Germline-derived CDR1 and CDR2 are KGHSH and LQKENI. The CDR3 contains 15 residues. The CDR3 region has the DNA TGTGCCAGCTCGCCACTAGCGGGAGTACAAGATACGCAGTATTTT. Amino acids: CASSPLAGVQDTQYF.

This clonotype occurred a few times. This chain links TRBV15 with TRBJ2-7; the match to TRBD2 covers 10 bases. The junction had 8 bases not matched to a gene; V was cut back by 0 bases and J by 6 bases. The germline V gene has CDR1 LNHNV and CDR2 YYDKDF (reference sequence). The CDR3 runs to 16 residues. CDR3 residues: CATSRDRLAGSGEQYF. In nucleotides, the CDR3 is TGTGCCACCAGCAGAGACCGACTAGCGGGTTCTGGCGAGCAGTACTTC.

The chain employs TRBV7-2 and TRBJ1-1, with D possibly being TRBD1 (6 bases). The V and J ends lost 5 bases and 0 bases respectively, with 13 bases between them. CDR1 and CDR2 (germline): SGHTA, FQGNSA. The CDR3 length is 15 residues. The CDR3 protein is CASSPVDRLNTEAFF. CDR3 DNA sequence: TGTGCCAGCAGCCCGGTGGACAGATTGAACACTGAAGCTTTCTTT.